This T cell receptor beta chain was sequenced in a study of blood T cell repertoires in COVID-19. CDR3 size: 14 residues. The ends were cut back, 0 bases at V and 10 bases at J, with 14 bases in the middle. Germline assignment: CDR1 SGDLS and CDR2 YYNGEE. Method: immunoSEQ multiplex PCR; TCRdb's copy keeps in-frame clones and lacks some. The sample carries some 240,000 clones, 75% to 85% recorded once. The J gene is TRBJ2-1, the V gene TRBV9; perhaps TRBD1 as D (6 bases). Sequenced input: peripheral blood. The receptor was isolated from a human donor in a cohort sampled during active COVID-19. This CDR3 reads CASSVGTVIGEQFF. As DNA, the CDR3 is TGTGCCAGCAGCGTAGGGACAGTAATCGGGGAGCAGTTCTTC.